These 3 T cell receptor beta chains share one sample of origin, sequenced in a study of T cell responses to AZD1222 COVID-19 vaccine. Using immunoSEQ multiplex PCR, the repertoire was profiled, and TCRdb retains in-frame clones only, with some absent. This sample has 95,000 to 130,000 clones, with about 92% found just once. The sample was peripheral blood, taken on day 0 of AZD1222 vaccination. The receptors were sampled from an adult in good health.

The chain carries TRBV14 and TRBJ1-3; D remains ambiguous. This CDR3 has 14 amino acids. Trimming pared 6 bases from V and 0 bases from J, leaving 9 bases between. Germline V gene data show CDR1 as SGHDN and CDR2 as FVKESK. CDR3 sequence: CASRPGFSGNTIYF. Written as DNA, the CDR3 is TGTGCCAGCAGGCCCGGGTTCTCTGGAAACACCATATATTTT.

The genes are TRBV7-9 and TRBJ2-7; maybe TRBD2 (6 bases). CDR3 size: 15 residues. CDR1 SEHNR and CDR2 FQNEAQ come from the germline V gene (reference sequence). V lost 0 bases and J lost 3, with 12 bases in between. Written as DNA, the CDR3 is TGTGCCAGCAGCTTAGCTGTGTTGGGGGGCTACGAGCAGTACTTC. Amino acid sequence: CASSLAVLGGYEQYF. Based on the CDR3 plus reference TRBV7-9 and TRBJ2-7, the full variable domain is DTGVSQNPRHKITKRGQNVTFRCDPISEHNRLYWYRQTLGQGPEFLTYFQNEAQLEKSRLLSDRFSAERPKGSFSTLEIQRTEQGDSAMYLCASSLAVLGGYEQYFGPGTRLTVT.

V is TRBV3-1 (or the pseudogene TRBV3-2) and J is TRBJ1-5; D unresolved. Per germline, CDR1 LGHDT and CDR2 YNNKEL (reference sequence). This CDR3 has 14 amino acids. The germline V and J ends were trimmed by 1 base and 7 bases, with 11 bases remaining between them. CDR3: CASSQGYGNQPQHF. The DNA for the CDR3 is TGTGCCAGCAGCCAAGGGTACGGTAACCAGCCCCAGCATTTT.